This record concerns one T cell receptor (beta chain) sequence. These data come from a study of technical replicates of blood from a few donors. The protocol was immunoSEQ multiplex PCR, while the TCRdb copy is restricted to in-frame clones and leaves out a portion. The data contain about 83,000 clones, roughly 94% of them seen just once; the ten biggest clones take up 0.25%. Trimming took off 7 bases at V and 3 bases at J, with 22 bases between the two ends. Germline assignment: CDR1 MDHEN and CDR2 SYDVKM. The CDR3 consists of 16 residues. This sequence originates from a human donor in good health. Sample: T cells isolated from PBMCs. This chain connects TRBV28 to TRBJ2-7, with D perhaps TRBD2 (6 bases). Written as DNA, the CDR3 is TGTGCCAGCAATCCGTACGGAGGGGCCCCTATCTACGAGCAGTACTTC. The encoded protein is CASNPYGGAPIYEQYF.